This T cell receptor beta chain came from a study of control samples from healthy donors and cancer patients. TCRdb keeps only in-frame clones here, not all; method: immunoSEQ multiplex PCR. In the table there are 150,000 or so clones, roughly 90% of which are singletons. The CDR3 loop spans 13 amino acids. Trimming shortened V by 1 base and J by 6 bases, and 7 bases separated the two germline ends. The germline V gene encodes CDR1 MGHRA and CDR2 YSYEKL. The chain uses TRBV4-1 and TRBJ2-4; possible D gene TRBD2, 5 bases. The specimen was blood. This clonotype was sampled from a man under 40 in good health. CDR3 nucleotides: TGCGCCAGCAGCCAAGCGGCGGGAAACATTCAGTACTTC. Protein: CASSQAAGNIQYF.